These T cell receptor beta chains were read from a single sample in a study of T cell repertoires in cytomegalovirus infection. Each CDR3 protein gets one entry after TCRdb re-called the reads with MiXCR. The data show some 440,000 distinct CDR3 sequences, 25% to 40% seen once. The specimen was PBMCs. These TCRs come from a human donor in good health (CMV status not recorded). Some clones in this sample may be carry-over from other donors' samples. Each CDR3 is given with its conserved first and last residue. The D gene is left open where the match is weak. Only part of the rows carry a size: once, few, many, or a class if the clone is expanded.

CDR3nt: TGTGCCAGCAGCTTCGACAGCAGAACTAATGAAAAACTGTTTTTT; CDR3aa: CASSFDSRTNEKLFF; v_gene: TRBV7-2; abundance: many; j_gene: TRBJ1-4; d_gene: .
CDR3nt: TGTGCCAGCAGTTCCTTGGGGGGCGGGCTTATTGAGCAGTACTTC; CDR3aa: CASSSLGGGLIEQYF; v_gene: TRBV12-3/TRBV12-4; abundance: .; j_gene: TRBJ2-7; d_gene: .
CDR3nt: TGTGCCAGCAGTGGAGAGTTGTTTCGCCCCCTTCCACAGTTCTTC; CDR3aa: CASSGELFRPLPQFF; v_gene: TRBV27; abundance: few; j_gene: TRBJ2-1; d_gene: .
CDR3nt: TGTGCCAGCAGTAAAGGGGAGGAGGACACCGGGGAGCTGTTTTTT; CDR3aa: CASSKGEEDTGELFF; v_gene: TRBV6-2/TRBV6-3; abundance: .; j_gene: TRBJ2-2; d_gene: .
CDR3nt: TGTGCCAGCAGTTACTTTCGTACAGCGGGGCGGTCTGGGGCCAACGTCCTGACTTTC; CDR3aa: CASSYFRTAGRSGANVLTF; v_gene: TRBV6-6; abundance: .; j_gene: TRBJ2-6; d_gene: TRBD2
CDR3nt: TGCAGTGCGCACAGACGCACCTATGGCTACACCTTC; CDR3aa: CSAHRRTYGYTF; v_gene: TRBV20-1; abundance: .; j_gene: TRBJ1-2; d_gene: .
CDR3nt: TGTGCCAGCAGTGAGCGTATTCGGGGAGATACGCAGTATTTT; CDR3aa: CASSERIRGDTQYF; v_gene: TRBV2; abundance: .; j_gene: TRBJ2-3; d_gene: .
CDR3nt: TGCGCCAGCAGCCTCATAGGCGGGGGCGGGTACGAGCAGTACTTC; CDR3aa: CASSLIGGGGYEQYF; v_gene: TRBV4-1; abundance: .; j_gene: TRBJ2-7; d_gene: .
CDR3nt: TGCGCCAGCAGCCCCCCAGGGGGGGTCTATGGCTACACCTTC; CDR3aa: CASSPPGGVYGYTF; v_gene: TRBV4-1; abundance: .; j_gene: TRBJ1-2; d_gene: TRBD1
CDR3nt: TGTGCCAGCAGCCCCCCCCGGGGACCCCCTACGGGGGAGCAGTTCTTC; CDR3aa: CASSPPRGPPTGEQFF; v_gene: TRBV7-9; abundance: many; j_gene: TRBJ2-1; d_gene: .
CDR3nt: TGTGCCAGCAGCTCCCCAGGGGATGGAAACACCATATATTTT; CDR3aa: CASSSPGDGNTIYF; v_gene: TRBV5-6; abundance: .; j_gene: TRBJ1-3; d_gene: .
CDR3nt: TGTGCTAGCAGCTCGGGACAGGGGGGCCAAGAGACCCAGTACTTC; CDR3aa: CASSSGQGGQETQYF; v_gene: TRBV7-6; abundance: many; j_gene: TRBJ2-5; d_gene: TRBD1
CDR3nt: TGTGCCAGCAGTTACTCCGGGAGCGGTGCCCAGCATTTT; CDR3aa: CASSYSGSGAQHF; v_gene: TRBV6-5; abundance: few; j_gene: TRBJ1-5; d_gene: .
CDR3nt: TGTGCCAGCAGATCTGACGACAGGCACTATGGCTACACCTTC; CDR3aa: CASRSDDRHYGYTF; v_gene: TRBV5-6; abundance: .; j_gene: TRBJ1-2; d_gene: .
CDR3nt: TGTGCCAGCAGTTACGGAAGCATAGGAACTTCACCCCTCCACTTT; CDR3aa: CASSYGSIGTSPLHF; v_gene: TRBV6-5; abundance: few; j_gene: TRBJ1-6; d_gene: .
CDR3nt: TGTGCCAGCAGTGACGACAGGGGGAAAAACATTCAGTACTTC; CDR3aa: CASSDDRGKNIQYF; v_gene: TRBV2; abundance: few; j_gene: TRBJ2-4; d_gene: TRBD1
CDR3nt: TGTGCCAGCAGTACATTCTTACGAAAGGGGACGAACAATGAGCAGTTCTTC; CDR3aa: CASSTFLRKGTNNEQFF; v_gene: TRBV7-2; abundance: many; j_gene: TRBJ2-1; d_gene: .
CDR3nt: TGCAGCGTTGAACGGTCCTCAGCTGAAGCTTTCTTT; CDR3aa: CSVERSSAEAFF; v_gene: TRBV29-1; abundance: .; j_gene: TRBJ1-1; d_gene: .
CDR3nt: TGTGCCTGGAGTCCCGGGACATCGGGCAATCAGCCCCAGCATTTT; CDR3aa: CAWSPGTSGNQPQHF; v_gene: TRBV30; abundance: .; j_gene: TRBJ1-5; d_gene: .
CDR3nt: TGTGCCAGCAGCCAGGATGGGAGGGTTGACGAGCAGTACTTC; CDR3aa: CASSQDGRVDEQYF; v_gene: TRBV4-2; abundance: .; j_gene: TRBJ2-7; d_gene: TRBD2
CDR3nt: TGTGCCAGCAGCTTGGCCTTTCAGGGGCCCTCCTACGAGCAGTACTTC; CDR3aa: CASSLAFQGPSYEQYF; v_gene: TRBV5-5; abundance: .; j_gene: TRBJ2-7; d_gene: .
CDR3nt: TGTGCCAGCACGCATTTCGGGGCGACAGCGAACACTGAAGCTTTCTTT; CDR3aa: CASTHFGATANTEAFF; v_gene: TRBV7-9; abundance: few; j_gene: TRBJ1-1; d_gene: .
CDR3nt: TGTGCCCGCAGCTTATCAGCGGATGCAACTAATGAAAAACTGTTTTTT; CDR3aa: CARSLSADATNEKLFF; v_gene: TRBV7-6; abundance: .; j_gene: TRBJ1-4; d_gene: .
CDR3nt: TGTGCCACCAGCAGAGATTTAACAAGCAATCAGCCCCAGCATTTT; CDR3aa: CATSRDLTSNQPQHF; v_gene: TRBV15; abundance: .; j_gene: TRBJ1-5; d_gene: .
CDR3nt: TGTGCCAGCAGCCGCGGGGGGACCTACAATGAGCAGTTCTTC; CDR3aa: CASSRGGTYNEQFF; v_gene: TRBV5-4; abundance: few; j_gene: TRBJ2-1; d_gene: TRBD2
CDR3nt: TGTGCCAGCAGGTTAGGTGTAGTCGGTGGCTACACCTTC; CDR3aa: CASRLGVVGGYTF; v_gene: TRBV6-5; abundance: .; j_gene: TRBJ1-2; d_gene: .
CDR3nt: TGTGCCAGCAGCCCCGGGGGGCATGCGAACACTGAAGCTTTCTTT; CDR3aa: CASSPGGHANTEAFF; v_gene: TRBV7-8; abundance: .; j_gene: TRBJ1-1; d_gene: .
CDR3nt: TGTGCCACCAGCAGAGCCGCGGGTATCGGGTCTAGCAATCAGCCCCAGCATTTT; CDR3aa: CATSRAAGIGSSNQPQHF; v_gene: TRBV15; abundance: few; j_gene: TRBJ1-5; d_gene: .
CDR3nt: TGTGCCAGCAGCTATCGGGAAGACAATGAGCAGTTCTTC; CDR3aa: CASSYREDNEQFF; v_gene: TRBV7-6; abundance: many; j_gene: TRBJ2-1; d_gene: .
CDR3nt: TGTGCCAGCAGCCCCGGATGGGATGAGCAGTTCTTC; CDR3aa: CASSPGWDEQFF; v_gene: TRBV14; abundance: .; j_gene: TRBJ2-1; d_gene: .
CDR3nt: TGCAGTGCTAGAGATCAGGGACCTGAAGCTTTCTTT; CDR3aa: CSARDQGPEAFF; v_gene: TRBV20-1; abundance: few; j_gene: TRBJ1-1; d_gene: .
CDR3nt: TGTGCCAGCAGTGACCTCCCATCTTCCGCTCGGAACACTGAAGCTTTCTTT; CDR3aa: CASSDLPSSARNTEAFF; v_gene: TRBV6-4; abundance: .; j_gene: TRBJ1-1; d_gene: .
CDR3nt: TGCAGTGCCGCGTCCGTAGAGGGAGCCTTGGACGAGCAGTACTTC; CDR3aa: CSAASVEGALDEQYF; v_gene: TRBV20-1; abundance: .; j_gene: TRBJ2-7; d_gene: .
CDR3nt: TGTGCCAGCAGCCCCGCGCCGGGACAGGGAGGGGCCCAGTACTTC; CDR3aa: CASSPAPGQGGAQYF; v_gene: TRBV28; abundance: .; j_gene: TRBJ2-5; d_gene: TRBD1
CDR3nt: TGCAGTGCTAGTTCAGGGGGGCATGGCTACACCTTC; CDR3aa: CSASSGGHGYTF; v_gene: TRBV20-1; abundance: .; j_gene: TRBJ1-2; d_gene: TRBD1
CDR3nt: TGTGCCAGCAGCTTAGCGCTAGCGGGGGGGCGCAATGAGCAGTTCTTC; CDR3aa: CASSLALAGGRNEQFF; v_gene: TRBV7-2; abundance: many; j_gene: TRBJ2-1; d_gene: TRBD2
CDR3nt: TGTGCCAGCAGCTTCGGACAGGGTCAGCACAGTGTGCAGTTCTTC; CDR3aa: CASSFGQGQHSVQFF; v_gene: TRBV7-9; abundance: .; j_gene: TRBJ2-1; d_gene: TRBD1
CDR3nt: TGTGCCAGCAGCCAAGGTCTCTCCTACAATGAGCAGTTCTTC; CDR3aa: CASSQGLSYNEQFF; v_gene: TRBV4-2; abundance: once; j_gene: TRBJ2-1; d_gene: .
CDR3nt: TGTGCCAGCAGTTATGTCGGGCTAAGGGGGGATTTCCAAGCTTTCTTT; CDR3aa: CASSYVGLRGDFQAFF; v_gene: TRBV12-3/TRBV12-4; abundance: .; j_gene: TRBJ1-1; d_gene: .
CDR3nt: TGTGCCAGTAGTCCTCGGACTAGCCCTAGGGATGAGCAGTTCTTC; CDR3aa: CASSPRTSPRDEQFF; v_gene: TRBV19; abundance: few; j_gene: TRBJ2-1; d_gene: TRBD2
CDR3nt: TGTGCCAGCAGTGCCCCTACAGGGATCTCGGGCGAGCAGTACTTC; CDR3aa: CASSAPTGISGEQYF; v_gene: TRBV6-6; abundance: once; j_gene: TRBJ2-7; d_gene: .
CDR3nt: TGCGCCAGCAGTGAAAGCGTTTGGCGGGGGGGAGGCGAGCAGTACTTC; CDR3aa: CASSESVWRGGGEQYF; v_gene: TRBV10-2; abundance: .; j_gene: TRBJ2-7; d_gene: TRBD2
CDR3nt: TGTGCCAGCAGCTTAGTGACGAGCACTGAAGCTTTCTTT; CDR3aa: CASSLVTSTEAFF; v_gene: TRBV7-2; abundance: .; j_gene: TRBJ1-1; d_gene: .
CDR3nt: TGCAGCGTGGACGCAGCCCGGAGCTACACCTTC; CDR3aa: CSVDAARSYTF; v_gene: TRBV29-1; abundance: .; j_gene: TRBJ1-2; d_gene: .
CDR3nt: TGTGCCAGCAGTCCCTCACATAGCACAGATACGCAGTATTTT; CDR3aa: CASSPSHSTDTQYF; v_gene: TRBV12-3/TRBV12-4; abundance: few; j_gene: TRBJ2-3; d_gene: .
CDR3nt: TGTGCCAGCAGCTTCGACAGGGCGAACACCGGGGAGCTGTTTTTT; CDR3aa: CASSFDRANTGELFF; v_gene: TRBV7-6; abundance: many; j_gene: TRBJ2-2; d_gene: TRBD1
CDR3nt: TGTGCCAGCAGCCTCGGGACAGGGGGATTCTACGGTGAAGCTTTCTTT; CDR3aa: CASSLGTGGFYGEAFF; v_gene: TRBV7-8; abundance: many; j_gene: TRBJ1-1; d_gene: TRBD1
CDR3nt: TGTGCCAGCAGTTTAGCAGGGATCGATTCACCCCTCCACTTT; CDR3aa: CASSLAGIDSPLHF; v_gene: TRBV28; abundance: .; j_gene: TRBJ1-6; d_gene: .
CDR3nt: TGTGCCAGCAGCCAACAGGGGGCCGCTGGAAACACCATATATTTT; CDR3aa: CASSQQGAAGNTIYF; v_gene: TRBV7-9; abundance: many; j_gene: TRBJ1-3; d_gene: TRBD1
CDR3nt: TGTGCCAGCAGCTTTGTTCTGGACTCTGGAAACACCATATATTTT; CDR3aa: CASSFVLDSGNTIYF; v_gene: TRBV7-2; abundance: .; j_gene: TRBJ1-3; d_gene: .
CDR3nt: TGTGCCAGCTTCGAAGGAGGAACGGACACTGAAGCTTTCTTT; CDR3aa: CASFEGGTDTEAFF; v_gene: TRBV7-6; abundance: few; j_gene: TRBJ1-1; d_gene: .